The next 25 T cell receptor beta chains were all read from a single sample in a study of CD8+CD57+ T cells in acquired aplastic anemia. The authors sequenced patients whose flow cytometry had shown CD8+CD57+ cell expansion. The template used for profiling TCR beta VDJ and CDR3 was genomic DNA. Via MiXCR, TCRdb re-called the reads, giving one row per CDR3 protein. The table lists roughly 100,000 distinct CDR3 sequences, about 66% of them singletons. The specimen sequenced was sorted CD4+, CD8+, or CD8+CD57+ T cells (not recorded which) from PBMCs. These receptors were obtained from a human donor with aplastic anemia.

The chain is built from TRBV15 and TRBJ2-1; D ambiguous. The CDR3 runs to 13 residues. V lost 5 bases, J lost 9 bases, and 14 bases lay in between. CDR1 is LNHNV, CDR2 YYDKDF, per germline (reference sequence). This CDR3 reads CATSLAKTREQFF. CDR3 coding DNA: TGTGCCACCAGCTTAGCCAAGACCCGTGAGCAGTTCTTC.

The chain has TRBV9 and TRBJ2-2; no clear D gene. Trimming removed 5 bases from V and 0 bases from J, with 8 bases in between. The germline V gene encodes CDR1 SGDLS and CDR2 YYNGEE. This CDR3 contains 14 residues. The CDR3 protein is CASRQTANTGELFF. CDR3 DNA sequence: TGTGCCAGCAGACAGACCGCGAACACCGGGGAGCTGTTTTTT. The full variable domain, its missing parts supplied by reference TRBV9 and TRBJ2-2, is DSGVTQTPKHLITATGQRVTLRCSPRSGDLSVYWYQQSLDQGLQFLIQYYNGEERAKGNILERFSAQQFPDLHSELNLSSLELGDSALYFCASRQTANTGELFFGEGSRLTVL.

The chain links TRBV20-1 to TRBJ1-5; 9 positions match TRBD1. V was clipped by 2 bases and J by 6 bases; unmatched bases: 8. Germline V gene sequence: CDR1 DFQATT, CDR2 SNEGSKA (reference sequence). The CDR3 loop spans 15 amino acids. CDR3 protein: CSARSQGANSQPQHF. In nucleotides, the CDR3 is TGCAGTGCTAGATCACAGGGGGCAAATAGTCAGCCCCAGCATTTT.

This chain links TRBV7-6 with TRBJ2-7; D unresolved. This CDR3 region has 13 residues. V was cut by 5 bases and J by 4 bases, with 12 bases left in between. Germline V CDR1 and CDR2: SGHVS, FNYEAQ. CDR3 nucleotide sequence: TGTGCCAGCAGCGCAAATCCCGCGTACGAGCAGTACTTC. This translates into CASSANPAYEQYF.

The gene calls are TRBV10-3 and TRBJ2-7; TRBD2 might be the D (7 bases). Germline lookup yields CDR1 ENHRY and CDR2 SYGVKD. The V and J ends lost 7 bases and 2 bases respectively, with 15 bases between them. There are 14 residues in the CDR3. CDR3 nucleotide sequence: TGTGCCATCACGAGGGGGGGAGGGGCCTACGAGCAGTACTTC. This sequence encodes CAITRGGGAYEQYF.

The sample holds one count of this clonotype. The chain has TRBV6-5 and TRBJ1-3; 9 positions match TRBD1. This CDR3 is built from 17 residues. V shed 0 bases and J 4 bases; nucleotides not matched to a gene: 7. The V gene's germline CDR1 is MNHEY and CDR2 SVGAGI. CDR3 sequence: CASSYSGQGSAGNTIYF. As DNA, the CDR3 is TGTGCCAGCAGTTACTCGGGACAGGGAAGTGCCGGAAACACCATATATTTT.

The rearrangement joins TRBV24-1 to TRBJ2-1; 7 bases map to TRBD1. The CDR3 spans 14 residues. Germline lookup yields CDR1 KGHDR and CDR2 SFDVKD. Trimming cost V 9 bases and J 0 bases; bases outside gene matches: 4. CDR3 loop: CATSGQPSYNEQFF. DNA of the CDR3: TGTGCCACCTCGGGACAGCCCTCCTACAATGAGCAGTTCTTC.

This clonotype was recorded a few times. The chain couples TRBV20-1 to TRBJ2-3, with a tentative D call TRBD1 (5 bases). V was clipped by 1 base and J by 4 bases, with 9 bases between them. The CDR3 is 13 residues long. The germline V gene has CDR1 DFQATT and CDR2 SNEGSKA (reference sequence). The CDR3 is CSARVWGADTQYF. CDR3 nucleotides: TGCAGTGCTAGAGTTTGGGGCGCAGATACGCAGTATTTT.

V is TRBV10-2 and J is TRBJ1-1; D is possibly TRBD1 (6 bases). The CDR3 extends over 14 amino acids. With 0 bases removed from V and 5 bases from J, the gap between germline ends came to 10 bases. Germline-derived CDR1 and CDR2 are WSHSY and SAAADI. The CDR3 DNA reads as TGCGCCAGCAGTGAGTCGATGAGGGGGACTGAAGCTTTCTTT. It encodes CASSESMRGTEAFF.

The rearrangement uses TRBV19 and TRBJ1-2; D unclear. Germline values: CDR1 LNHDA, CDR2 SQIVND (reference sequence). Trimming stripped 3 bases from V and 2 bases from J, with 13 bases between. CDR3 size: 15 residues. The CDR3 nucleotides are TGTGCCAGTAGTATGGGCAGGATTATCAACTATGGCTACACCTTC. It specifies CASSMGRIINYGYTF.

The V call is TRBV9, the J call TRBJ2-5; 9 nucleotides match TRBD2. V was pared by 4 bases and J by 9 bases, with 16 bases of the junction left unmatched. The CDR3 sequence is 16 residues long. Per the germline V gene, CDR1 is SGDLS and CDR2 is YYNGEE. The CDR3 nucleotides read TGTGCCAGCAGCCCCGTTGGGGCTAGCGGGGCGGGGGCCCAGTACTTC. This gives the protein CASSPVGASGAGAQYF.

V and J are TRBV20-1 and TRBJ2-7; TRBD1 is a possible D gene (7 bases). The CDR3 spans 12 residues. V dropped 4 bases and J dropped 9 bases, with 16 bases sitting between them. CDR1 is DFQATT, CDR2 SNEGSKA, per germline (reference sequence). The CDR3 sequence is CSATLRGEAQYF. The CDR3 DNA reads TGCAGTGCTACCCTCAGGGGGGAGGCGCAGTACTTC.

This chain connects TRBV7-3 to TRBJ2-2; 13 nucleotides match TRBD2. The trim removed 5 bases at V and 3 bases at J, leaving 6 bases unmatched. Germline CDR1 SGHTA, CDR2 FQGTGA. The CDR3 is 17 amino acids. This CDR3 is CASSLTSGGTHTGELFF. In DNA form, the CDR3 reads TGTGCCAGCAGCCTGACTAGCGGGGGGACCCACACCGGGGAGCTGTTTTTT.

As DNA, the CDR3 is TGCGCCAGCAGTGCAGCAGGGAGGGGCCACGAGCAGTACTTC. Protein product: CASSAAGRGHEQYF. The genes are TRBV10-1 and TRBJ2-7; 7 bases agree with TRBD2. CDR3 size: 14 residues. Germline lookup yields CDR1 WNHNN and CDR2 SYGVQD (reference sequence). Trimming removed 4 bases from V and 5 bases from J; junction bases left unmatched: 8.

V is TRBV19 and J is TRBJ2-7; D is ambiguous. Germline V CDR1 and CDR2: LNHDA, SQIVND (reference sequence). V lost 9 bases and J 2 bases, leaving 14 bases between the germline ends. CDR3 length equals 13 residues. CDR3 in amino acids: CARQTRGPYEQYF. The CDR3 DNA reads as TGTGCCAGACAGACACGAGGCCCCTACGAGCAGTACTTC.

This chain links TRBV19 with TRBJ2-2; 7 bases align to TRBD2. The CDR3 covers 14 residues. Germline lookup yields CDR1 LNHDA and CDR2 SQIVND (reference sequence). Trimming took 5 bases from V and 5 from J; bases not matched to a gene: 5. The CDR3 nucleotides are TGTGCCAGTAGTCGCAGGGAGGGGACCGGGGAGCTGTTTTTT. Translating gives CASSRREGTGELFF. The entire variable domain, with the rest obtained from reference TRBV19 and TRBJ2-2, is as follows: DGGITQSPKYLFRKEGQNVTLSCEQNLNHDAMYWYRQDPGQGLRLIYYSQIVNDFQKGDIAEGYSVSREKKESFPLTVTSAQKNPTAFYLCASSRREGTGELFFGEGSRLTVL.

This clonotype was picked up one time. The CDR3 region is CSVPSGSGYGLHF. The CDR3 DNA sequence: TGCAGCGTGCCTTCGGGGTCAGGTTATGGTCTCCACTTT. The rearrangement joins TRBV29-1 to TRBJ1-6; D remains unclear. The germline V gene has CDR1 SQVTM and CDR2 ANQGSEA. The CDR3 has 13 residues. Trimming took 6 bases from V and 16 from J, leaving 22 bases between them.

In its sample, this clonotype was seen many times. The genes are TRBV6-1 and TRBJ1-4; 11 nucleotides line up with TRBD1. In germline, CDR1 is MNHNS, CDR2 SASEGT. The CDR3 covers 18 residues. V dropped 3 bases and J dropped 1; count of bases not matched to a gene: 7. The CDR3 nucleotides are TGTGCCAGCAGTGACGGCCGGGACAGGGGGGTAACTAATGAAAAACTGTTTTTT. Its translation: CASSDGRDRGVTNEKLFF.

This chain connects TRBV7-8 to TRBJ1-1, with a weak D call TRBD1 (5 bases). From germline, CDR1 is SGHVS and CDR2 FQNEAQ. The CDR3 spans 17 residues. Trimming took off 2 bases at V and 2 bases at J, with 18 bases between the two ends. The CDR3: CASSLPLGSGLNTEAFF. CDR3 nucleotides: TGTGCCAGCAGCTTACCACTAGGCTCGGGACTTAACACTGAAGCTTTCTTT.

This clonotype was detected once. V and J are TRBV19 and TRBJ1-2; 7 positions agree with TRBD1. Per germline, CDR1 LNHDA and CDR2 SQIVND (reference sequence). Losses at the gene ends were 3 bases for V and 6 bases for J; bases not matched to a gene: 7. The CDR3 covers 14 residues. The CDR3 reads CASSMGPGGNGYTF. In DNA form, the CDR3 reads TGTGCCAGTAGTATGGGGCCAGGGGGAAATGGCTACACCTTC.

The CDR3 DNA reads as TGCGCCAGCAGTGAGTCGATTAGCGGGGGCCGCAATGAGCAGTTCTTC. Translation gives CASSESISGGRNEQFF. J is TRBJ2-1 and V is TRBV10-1; TRBD2 agrees at 9 bases. Per germline, CDR1 WNHNN and CDR2 SYGVQD (reference sequence). The CDR3 contains 16 residues. The V and J ends lost 0 bases and 6 bases, in that order; junction bases with no gene match: 6.

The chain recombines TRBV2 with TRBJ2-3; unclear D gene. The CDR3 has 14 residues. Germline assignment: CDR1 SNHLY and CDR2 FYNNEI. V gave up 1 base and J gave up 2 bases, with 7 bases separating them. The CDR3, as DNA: TGTGCCAGCAGTGAAGGGTCAGTCACAGATACGCAGTATTTT. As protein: CASSEGSVTDTQYF.

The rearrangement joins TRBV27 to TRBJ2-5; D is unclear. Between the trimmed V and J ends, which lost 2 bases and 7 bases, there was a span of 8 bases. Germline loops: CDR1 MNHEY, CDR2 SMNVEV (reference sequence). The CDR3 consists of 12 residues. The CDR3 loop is CASSLDMGTQYF. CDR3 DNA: TGTGCCAGCAGTTTAGACATGGGGACCCAGTACTTC.

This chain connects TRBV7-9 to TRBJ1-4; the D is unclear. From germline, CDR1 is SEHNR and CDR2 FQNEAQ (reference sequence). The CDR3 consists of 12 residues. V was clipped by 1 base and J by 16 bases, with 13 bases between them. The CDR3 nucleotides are TGTGCCAGCAGCTTAGTCCCCGGGCCTCAGTTTTTT. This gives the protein CASSLVPGPQFF.

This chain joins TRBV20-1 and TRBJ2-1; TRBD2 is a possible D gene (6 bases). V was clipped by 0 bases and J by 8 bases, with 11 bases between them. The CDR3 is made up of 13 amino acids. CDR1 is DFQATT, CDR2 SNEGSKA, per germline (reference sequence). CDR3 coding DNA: TGCAGTGCTAGAGAGAGAGAGCGGGATGAGCAGTTCTTC. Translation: CSARERERDEQFF.